A selection of T cell receptor beta chains follows, all from one sample in a study of neurological immune-mediated disorders. TCRdb re-derived calls from the 5' RACE reads in MiXCR, one entry per CDR3 protein. The data contain roughly 45,000 distinct CDR3 sequences, about 12% of them singletons. The sequenced sample was PBMCs. The origin of the receptors is a male donor with HTLV-1-associated myelopathy (HAM/TSP). Both conserved end residues are part of each CDR3. A D gene is named only where the DNA matches it firmly. Part of the rows lack a size; the others show once, few, many or a class for expanded clones.

v_call	clone_size	d_call	j_call	cdr3_nt	cdr3_aa
TRBV5-1	many	.	TRBJ2-1	TGCGCCAGCAGAGATAACACGGGGGTTTTCTACAATGAGCAGTTCTTC	CASRDNTGVFYNEQFF
TRBV10-3	many	TRBD1	TRBJ2-2	TGTGCCATCAGTGTGGGACAGAGGAACACCGGGGAGCTGTTTTTT	CAISVGQRNTGELFF
TRBV20-1	many	.	TRBJ1-1	TGCAGTGCTAGATACAGGGCCTACACTGAAGCTTTCTTT	CSARYRAYTEAFF
TRBV25-1	few	.	TRBJ1-2	TGTGCCAGCAGTGATCGTGTGGCATACTATGGCTACACCTTC	CASSDRVAYYGYTF
TRBV4-1	many	.	TRBJ2-2	TGCGCCAGCAGCCAAGATCGTCGGGTAACCGGGGAGCTGTTTTTT	CASSQDRRVTGELFF
TRBV7-2	.	.	TRBJ2-1	TGTGCCAGCAGCTTTCGGCGGGATAATGAGCAGTTCTTC	CASSFRRDNEQFF
TRBV5-1	many	TRBD1	TRBJ2-1	TGCGCCAGCAGCGCGCAGACAGGGGTTTTCTACAATGAGCAGTTCTTC	CASSAQTGVFYNEQFF
TRBV20-1	many	.	TRBJ1-2	TGCAGTGCCACGACAGGCGACTATGGCTACACCTTC	CSATTGDYGYTF
TRBV28	many	TRBD1	TRBJ1-1	TGTGCCTCGAGTCGGGACAGGGTCGTCACTGAAGCTTTCTTT	CASSRDRVVTEAFF
TRBV29-1	.	TRBD2	TRBJ2-3	TGCAGCGTTGAAACGACGGAGCGGGGGGGTGCAGATACACAGTATTTT	CSVETTERGGADTQYF
TRBV10-2	medium-sized	TRBD1	TRBJ2-7	TGCGCCAGCAGTGCCTCAGGGGGCGGGTACGAGCAGTACTTC	CASSASGGGYEQYF
TRBV20-1	many	TRBD1	TRBJ2-7	TGCAGTGCTAACGTCCGGGACAGGGGTGCCTCCCTCTACGAGCAGTACTTC	CSANVRDRGASLYEQYF
TRBV11-3	many	.	TRBJ2-5	TGTGCCAGCAGCTTTTTTGAGGGGCTGGAGACCCAGTACTTC	CASSFFEGLETQYF
TRBV29-1	.	TRBD1	TRBJ1-1	TGCAGCGCTGGGGACAGACAGAACACTGAAGCTTTCTTT	CSAGDRQNTEAFF
TRBV28	many	.	TRBJ1-2	TGTGCCAGCAGTGATCGGCTAGGGGGCTACACCTTC	CASSDRLGGYTF
TRBV5-1	many	TRBD1	TRBJ2-7	TGCGCCAGCAGCTTAGCTCCACCGGGACAGACCTACGAGCAGTACTTC	CASSLAPPGQTYEQYF
TRBV6-5	many	TRBD2	TRBJ2-7	TGTGCCAGCAGAGCTAGCGGGGGGGCCTACGAGCAGTACTTC	CASRASGGAYEQYF
TRBV20-1	.	.	TRBJ2-7	TGCAGTGCTAGAGATCTACGGTGCTCCGACGAGCAGTACTTC	CSARDLRCSDEQYF
TRBV6-5	many	.	TRBJ2-2	TGTGCCAGCAGTTACGACAGTCGATGGGCCGGGGAGCTGTTTTTT	CASSYDSRWAGELFF
TRBV3-1	many	.	TRBJ1-5	TGTGCCAGCAGCCCCTCCGGATGGCAGCCCCAGCATTTT	CASSPSGWQPQHF
TRBV5-1	many	TRBD1	TRBJ1-6	TGCGCCAGCAGCCTAGGAGGACAGGGGTTTTCACCCCTCCACTTT	CASSLGGQGFSPLHF
TRBV7-2	.	.	TRBJ1-2	TGTGCCAGCAGCCCCCCCCGGACCTTAGATGGCTACACCTTC	CASSPPRTLDGYTF
TRBV12-3/TRBV12-4	few	.	TRBJ2-5	TGTGCCAGCAGTTTATCCGACTTGAGAGAGACCCAGTACTTC	CASSLSDLRETQYF
TRBV7-9	many	.	TRBJ1-6	TGTGCCAGCAGCCCGCCCTCCAGTGGGACCCTCCACTTT	CASSPPSSGTLHF
TRBV12-3/TRBV12-4	many	TRBD2	TRBJ2-1	TGTGCCAGCAGTTTTGGCGCGGGGGGACCCCCAGAGGATGAGCAGTTCTTC	CASSFGAGGPPEDEQFF
TRBV20-1	many	.	TRBJ2-3	TGCAGTGCTAGCTGGCGGGGAAGAGATACGCAGTATTTT	CSASWRGRDTQYF
TRBV5-1	many	.	TRBJ1-1	TGCGCCAGCAGCTTAAGGGGCTGGAACACTGAAGCTTTCTTT	CASSLRGWNTEAFF
TRBV5-1	many	.	TRBJ2-1	TGCGCCAGCAGCCCGGACGGCAGCTCCTACAATGAGCAGTTCTTC	CASSPDGSSYNEQFF
TRBV18	many	.	TRBJ2-5	TGTGCCAGCTCACCGGACCTAATCCGGGAGACCCAGTACTTC	CASSPDLIRETQYF
TRBV9	.	.	TRBJ2-6	TGTGCCAGCAGCGTAAATCAGGGTTTTGGAGCCAACGCCCTGACTTTC	CASSVNQGFGANALTF
TRBV20-1	many	.	TRBJ1-2	TGCAGTGCAAGGGGGGCCGGAGCTAACTATGGCTACACCTTC	CSARGAGANYGYTF
TRBV5-1	many	TRBD1	TRBJ1-4	TGCGCCAGCAGCACGGGACAGACTGAAAAACTGTTTTTT	CASSTGQTEKLFF
TRBV7-9	many	.	TRBJ1-1	TGTGCCAGCAGCCGACAGAGTATGAACACTGAAGCTTTCTTT	CASSRQSMNTEAFF
TRBV11-2	many	TRBD2	TRBJ2-3	TGTGCCAGCAGCCTAGCGGGGGTTAGCACAGATACGCAGTATTTT	CASSLAGVSTDTQYF
TRBV7-9	many	.	TRBJ2-5	TGTGCCAGCAGCCAGGGGCCAAACCAAGAGACCCAGTACTTC	CASSQGPNQETQYF
TRBV5-1	many	.	TRBJ2-7	TGCGCCAGCAGCCCCCCCGGGACTGACTACGAGCAGTACTTC	CASSPPGTDYEQYF
TRBV11-2	many	.	TRBJ2-1	TGTGCCAGCAGCCAAGGGCGACAGCGCCATGAGCAGTTCTTC	CASSQGRQRHEQFF
TRBV5-8	many	.	TRBJ2-2	TGTGCCAGCAGCTCCCTGGGCAGGGTGGACACCGGGGAGCTGTTTTTT	CASSSLGRVDTGELFF
TRBV5-1	.	.	TRBJ2-7	TGCGCCAGCAGCTTGGGGCCTAGTGGAGATGAGCAGTACTTC	CASSLGPSGDEQYF
TRBV27	many	TRBD1	TRBJ1-2	TGTGCCAGCAGTTTGATCCCGACAGGGAAGGGCTATGGCTACACCTTC	CASSLIPTGKGYGYTF
TRBV5-1	once	.	TRBJ1-1	TGCGCCAGCAGCGGGCGGGATATGAACACTGAAGCTTTCTTT	CASSGRDMNTEAFF
TRBV20-1	many	TRBD2	TRBJ2-1	TGCAGTGCTACCCCGGGACTAGCAAACTACAATGAGCAGTTCTTC	CSATPGLANYNEQFF
TRBV12-3/TRBV12-4	many	.	TRBJ1-2	TGTGCCAGCAGTTTCCGGGGGTTAGACTATGGCTACACCTTC	CASSFRGLDYGYTF
TRBV5-5	many	.	TRBJ1-4	TGTGCCAGCAGCGGCGGAACAGGTTACAAACTGTTTTTT	CASSGGTGYKLFF
TRBV12-3/TRBV12-4	many	TRBD1	TRBJ2-5	TGTGCCAGCAGTCCTCAGGACAGGGGACAAGAGACCCAGTACTTC	CASSPQDRGQETQYF
TRBV7-2	many	TRBD1	TRBJ1-2	TGTGCCAGCAGCTACCGGGACAGGGGAGCGGGCGGTGGCTACACCTTC	CASSYRDRGAGGGYTF
TRBV29-1	many	TRBD1	TRBJ2-7	TGCAGCGTTGAAGTAGGACAGGGGCGCTTCTACGAGCAGTACTTC	CSVEVGQGRFYEQYF
TRBV9	many	.	TRBJ2-7	TGTGCCAGCAGCGTTTGGGGCACCCCTGAGGGGGAGCAGTACTTC	CASSVWGTPEGEQYF
TRBV5-1	.	.	TRBJ2-1	TGCGCCAGCAGCCGACTAATCAATGAGCAGTTCTTC	CASSRLINEQFF
TRBV5-6	many	TRBD2	TRBJ2-3	TGTGCCAGCAGCTTAGGGACTAGCGGGGGGGCCAGTACGCAGTATTTT	CASSLGTSGGASTQYF
TRBV12-3/TRBV12-4	many	.	TRBJ1-2	TGTGCCAGCAGTTTACCACCCAACTATGGCTACACCTTC	CASSLPPNYGYTF
TRBV20-1	many	.	TRBJ1-2	TGCAGTGCTAGGCCCGGGGACAATAGTTTCCCCTTCTATGGCTACACCTTC	CSARPGDNSFPFYGYTF
TRBV20-1	many	TRBD2	TRBJ2-3	TGCAGTGCTAGAGATCCGGGGGGTGGAGATACGCAGTATTTT	CSARDPGGGDTQYF
TRBV7-9	.	.	TRBJ2-7	TGTGCCAGCAGCTTATCAGGCAGGGCCTCAGACGAGCAGTACTTC	CASSLSGRASDEQYF
TRBV20-1	many	.	TRBJ2-1	TGCAGTGCTAGAGATCCTATAGCGGCCTCTAGCTCCTACAATGAGCAGTTCTTC	CSARDPIAASSSYNEQFF
TRBV30	many	.	TRBJ1-6	TGTGCCTGGGGGCCATCACCCCTCCACTTT	CAWGPSPLHF
TRBV25-1	few	.	TRBJ1-2	TGTGCCAGCAGTGACGTATCTAACTATGGCTACACCTTC	CASSDVSNYGYTF
TRBV20-1	many	.	TRBJ2-5	TGCAGTGCTAGAGATCGGGGCTCCGTTCGGAAGACCCAGTACTTC	CSARDRGSVRKTQYF
TRBV20-1	many	.	TRBJ2-2	TGCAGTGCTAGAGCTCCCCGGGGTGGAACCGGGGAGCTGTTTTTT	CSARAPRGGTGELFF
TRBV6-1	many	.	TRBJ2-1	TGTGCCAGCAGTGAAAGGGTCAGGGGGGTCGCCTACAATGAGCAGTTCTTC	CASSERVRGVAYNEQFF